Included here is one T cell receptor beta chain sequence, with context. The data originate from a study of cytomegalovirus exposure and HLA in healthy donors. PCR involved 60 Vbeta and 13 Jbeta primers. The data were produced by immunoSEQ multiplex PCR, yet TCRdb's version contains in-frame clones alone and is incomplete. The data hold 75,000 to 100,000 clones, with 70% to 80% observed a single time. From germline, CDR1 is LNHDA and CDR2 SQIVND (reference sequence). The length of the CDR3 is 19 residues. V dropped 3 bases and J dropped 0 bases, with 23 bases sitting between them. The clonotype originates from a man in his forties in good health and CMV-seronegative. This chain joins TRBV19 and TRBJ1-2; the D gene is possibly TRBD1 (6 bases). Sequencing was carried out using PBMCs. CDR3 DNA: TGTGCCAGTAGTATCATAATTCGTGGACAGTTCTCACCTAACTATGGCTACACCTTC. Its translation is CASSIIIRGQFSPNYGYTF.